This T cell receptor (beta chain) was profiled in a study of regulatory T cells in long-lasting Graves disease. This clonotype was seen at least ten times. The antigen is undetermined. Combining iRepertoire HTBI primers with Arm-PCR of CDR3 regions, the authors built TCR beta libraries. TCRdb processed the multiplex PCR reads anew with MiXCR; each CDR3 protein has one entry. The sample records 400,000 or so distinct CDR3 sequences, 23% being singletons. Overall study findings and caveats: Having only a small sample size may have limited accuracy. Newly diagnosed Graves' patients exceeded persistent ones in TCR diversity.

This CDR3 is built from 15 residues. The J segment lost 5 bases and the V segment lost 5 bases, leaving 7 bases of the junction unmatched. The germline V gene encodes CDR1 SGHAT and CDR2 FQNNGV. Time point specified: persistent/refractory GD, antithyroid drugs over 5 years with positive TRAb. Scientists built the TCR library using RNA that was extracted from PBMCs. The patient group derived from an endocrinology department in Xi'an, China. The sequence was collected from a female donor with Graves disease. The sequencing here drew on peripheral blood mononuclear cells (PBMCs), taken when the disease was refractory, from a patient treated with antithyroid drugs. The chain uses TRBV11-2 and TRBJ2-5; 11 bases align to TRBD1. The CDR3 DNA follows: TGTGCCAGCAGCATGGGACAGGGGGGGTTGGAGACCCAGTACTTC. Translating gives CASSMGQGGLETQYF.